Given below is one T cell receptor beta chain in context. Its antigen remains unknown. These data belong to a study of Ad26.COV2.S vaccination and SARS-CoV-2 variants. Study as a whole: Recipients of Ad26.COV2.S got it intramuscularly, once or twice 56 days apart.

Between the trimmed V and J ends, which lost 2 bases and 5 bases, there was a span of 7 bases. There are 13 residues in the CDR3. Germline V CDR1 and CDR2: LNHDA, SQIVND (reference sequence). Sequenced by immunoSEQ multiplex PCR; TCRdb stores in-frame clones only, minus some. The table records roughly 700,000 clones, roughly 90% of them present only once. Treatment indicated: around 19 received Ad26.COV2.S at low or high dose, single or two shots; roughly 5 received placebo; per-sample allocation not given. Collection of samples fell on day 63 after the first vaccine or placebo injection. Overall study findings and caveats: Vaccinees reportedly had broad spike-specific CD8+ and CD4+ T cell responses. Among vaccine recipients, spike-specific TCR breadth exceeded that of placebo recipients.

The V call is TRBV19, the J call TRBJ2-1, with unresolved D. The source was peripheral blood, collected in a trial of Ad26.COV2.S vaccine versus placebo. The clonotype comes from a person between 18 and 60 years old who received the Ad26.COV2.S COVID-19 vaccine or a placebo. The DNA for the CDR3 is TGTGCCAGTAGTATATCTGGGGACAATGAGCAGTTCTTC. Its translation: CASSISGDNEQFF. Complete variable domain (other parts from reference TRBV19 and TRBJ2-1): DGGITQSPKYLFRKEGQNVTLSCEQNLNHDAMYWYRQDPGQGLRLIYYSQIVNDFQKGDIAEGYSVSREKKESFPLTVTSAQKNPTAFYLCASSISGDNEQFFGPGTRLTVL.